Below, 21 T cell receptor beta chains from the same sample are listed, as sequenced in a study of CD8+CD57+ T cells in acquired aplastic anemia. TCR beta VDJ and CDR3 profiles were obtained from a genomic DNA template. TCRdb called the reads again in MiXCR, with one record for every CDR3 protein. The sample contains some 210,000 distinct CDR3 sequences, around 60% of which appear only once. Source material: sorted CD4+, CD8+, or CD8+CD57+ T cells (not recorded which) from PBMCs. Receptors were obtained from a human donor in good health.

Comment on this clonotype: Because it lacks the conserved phenylalanine or tryptophan at the end, this CDR3 is likely a read error. The chain carries TRBV2 and TRBJ2-5; TRBD2 matches 7 bases. V was clipped by 2 bases and J by 9 bases; unmatched bases: 9. In germline, CDR1 is SNHLY, CDR2 FYNNEI. This CDR3 has 14 amino acids. The CDR3 region is CASSETAGPLAQYS. The CDR3 DNA is TGTGCCAGCAGTGAAACAGCGGGGCCTCTTGCCCAGTACTCC.

This rearrangement joins TRBV20-1 to TRBJ2-5; D is perhaps TRBD2 (5 bases). Trimming left V 6 bases short and J 4 bases short, with 9 bases between. Germline CDR1 is DFQATT and CDR2 is SNEGSKA (reference sequence). The CDR3 spans 11 residues. This CDR3 is CSAEGVETQYF. The CDR3 DNA reads as TGCAGTGCCGAGGGAGTAGAGACCCAGTACTTC.

There are many counts of this clonotype. Here the CDR3 DNA reads TGTGCCAGCAGCTTAGGGCTAGCGGGATTTTCAGATACGCAGTATTTT. Protein: CASSLGLAGFSDTQYF. This chain joins TRBV5-6 and TRBJ2-3, with 9 bases fitting TRBD2. Germline loops: CDR1 SGHDT, CDR2 YYEEEE. The CDR3 runs 16 residues. V lost 2 bases to trimming and J lost 4 bases; unmatched junction nucleotides: 8.

This clonotype was seen at least ten times. This chain joins TRBV4-2 and TRBJ2-1; no definite D call. The CDR3 spans 13 residues. V shed 0 bases and J shed 6 bases, with 6 bases lying between them. CDR1 LGHNA and CDR2 YNFKEQ come from the germline V gene. In DNA, the CDR3 is TGTGCCAGCAGCCAAGATCTGGCCAATGAGCAGTTCTTC. This codes for CASSQDLANEQFF.

This clonotype has just one count. This chain connects TRBV7-2 to TRBJ2-7; 8 bases are a match to TRBD1. This CDR3 is built from 14 residues. CDR1 is SGHTA and CDR2 is FQGNSA in the germline V gene. Trimming took 4 bases from V and 2 from J; bases not matched to a gene: 4. CDR3 nucleotides: TGTGCCAGCAGCTGGGACAGGCAACCCTACGAGCAGTACTTC. Translation gives CASSWDRQPYEQYF.

V gene TRBV2 combines with J gene TRBJ1-6; D gene uncertain. The CDR3 has 14 amino acids. Germline V gene data show CDR1 as SNHLY and CDR2 as FYNNEI. V lost 7 bases, J lost 8 bases, and 15 bases lay in between. CDR3 in amino acids: CASKEDVGDSPLHF. CDR3 sequence (DNA): TGTGCCAGCAAGGAGGACGTGGGAGATTCACCCCTCCACTTT.

This clonotype appeared once. The chain joins TRBV5-1 to TRBJ2-1, with 10 positions matching TRBD2. This CDR3 has 15 amino acids. CDR1 is SGHRS, CDR2 YFSETQ, per germline. V was pared by 4 bases and J by 14 bases, with 15 bases of the junction left unmatched. The DNA for the CDR3 is TGCGCCAGCAGCATAACTAGCGGGGAGGGCCGGGGGAAGTTCTTC. Protein product: CASSITSGEGRGKFF.

This chain links TRBV27 with TRBJ2-7; 11 positions match TRBD1. V lost 6 bases, J lost 6 bases, and 4 bases stayed unmatched. This CDR3 is built from 13 residues. CDR1 and CDR2 (germline): MNHEY, SMNVEV (reference sequence). The CDR3 protein is CASRDRGLSEQYF. CDR3 sequence (DNA): TGTGCCAGCAGGGACAGGGGGCTGTCCGAGCAGTACTTC.

In its sample, this clonotype was seen once. The V gene is TRBV20-1, the J gene TRBJ2-5; TRBD2 agrees at 8 bases. CDR1 is DFQATT and CDR2 is SNEGSKA in the germline V gene (reference sequence). V was clipped by 4 bases and J by 5 bases; unmatched bases: 6. The CDR3 loop spans 13 amino acids. The chain's CDR3 is CSAKAGVEETQYF. CDR3 in DNA: TGCAGTGCTAAAGCGGGAGTCGAGGAGACCCAGTACTTC.

This chain joins TRBV7-2 and TRBJ2-1; unclear D gene. Germline V CDR1 and CDR2: SGHTA, FQGNSA. Trimming took 4 bases from V and 2 from J, leaving 15 bases between them. The CDR3 runs 16 residues. The DNA of the CDR3 is TGTGCCAGCAGCTCCTTCAATGACGACCCCTACAATGAGCAGTTCTTC. Translation gives CASSSFNDDPYNEQFF.

The chain couples TRBV7-3 to TRBJ2-2, with D possibly TRBD1 on 5 matching bases. The CDR3 is 15 amino acids. CDR1 SGHTA and CDR2 FQGTGA come from the germline V gene. Trimming cost V 0 bases and J 3 bases, with 8 bases left between them. CDR3 loop: CASSLTRVDTGELFF. The CDR3 DNA follows: TGTGCCAGCAGCTTAACCAGGGTCGACACCGGGGAGCTGTTTTTT.

This clonotype has ten or more counts. This sequence joins TRBV6-1 and TRBJ2-7; D gene uncertain. Trimming pared 5 bases from V and 4 bases from J, leaving 12 bases between. Germline CDR1 is MNHNS and CDR2 is SASEGT. The CDR3 contains 13 residues. The CDR3 here is CASSTRSVYEQYF. CDR3 DNA: TGTGCCAGCAGTACCAGGTCGGTATACGAGCAGTACTTC.

This clonotype has ten or more counts. The J gene is TRBJ2-2, the V gene TRBV10-1; no definite D call. This CDR3 spans 13 amino acids. The V gene lost 3 bases and the J gene lost 6 bases, with 8 bases spanning the gap. CDR1 and CDR2 (germline): WNHNN, SYGVQD (reference sequence). This CDR3 is CASSDNPAGELFF. CDR3 nucleotide sequence: TGCGCCAGCAGTGACAACCCAGCCGGGGAGCTGTTTTTT.

The chain couples TRBV12-3 or TRBV12-4 to TRBJ1-1; no clear D. V lost 3 bases, J lost 8 bases, and 10 bases lay in between. This CDR3 has 12 residues. CDR3 bases: TGTGCCAGCAGTTTGTTCGGGTCCGAAGCTTTCTTT. It codes for CASSLFGSEAFF.

The chain is built from TRBV9 and TRBJ2-3; TRBD1 is a possible D gene (5 bases). Germline values: CDR1 SGDLS, CDR2 YYNGEE. The CDR3 has 15 amino acids. The germline V and J ends were trimmed by 2 bases and 3 bases, with 13 bases remaining between them. The CDR3 nucleotides are TGTGCCAGCAGCGTGGGCAGGGTTGGGACAGATACGCAGTATTTT. This sequence encodes CASSVGRVGTDTQYF.

CDR3 nucleotides: TGTGCCACCAGCAGCGGACTAGCGGGGAGATCGTTAACAGGCACAGATACGCAGTATTTT. Its translation is CATSSGLAGRSLTGTDTQYF. The gene calls are TRBV15 and TRBJ2-3, with 12 bases identical to TRBD2. The CDR3 length is 20 residues. Germline CDR1 reads LNHNV; CDR2 reads YYDKDF (reference sequence). The ends lost 3 bases at V and 1 base at J; junction bases unmatched: 14. The whole variable domain, remainder taken from reference TRBV15 and TRBJ2-3, is DAMVIQNPRYQVTQFGKPVTLSCSQTLNHNVMYWYQQKSSQAPKLLFHYYDKDFNNEADTPDNFQSRRPNTSFCFLDIRSPGLGDTAMYLCATSSGLAGRSLTGTDTQYFGPGTRLTVL.

The V gene is TRBV27, the J gene TRBJ2-1, with 10 bases lining up with TRBD2. Germline loops: CDR1 MNHEY, CDR2 SMNVEV (reference sequence). With 1 base clipped from V and 3 bases from J, the junction kept 6 bases outside the gene matches. The CDR3 has 17 residues. The CDR3 spells CASSLWPAGGLYNEQFF. In DNA, the CDR3 is TGTGCCAGCAGTTTATGGCCAGCGGGGGGGCTCTACAATGAGCAGTTCTTC.

CDR3 region: CASSTVEGSQPQHF. CDR3 sequence (DNA): TGTGCCAGCAGCACCGTTGAGGGATCTCAGCCCCAGCATTTT. The rearrangement uses TRBV7-4 and TRBJ1-5; D is unresolved. This CDR3 is built from 14 residues. CDR1 is SGHVT and CDR2 is SQSDAQ in the germline V gene. V was pared by 5 bases and J by 6 bases, with 14 bases between.

This clonotype was recorded at least ten times. The genes are TRBV7-9 and TRBJ2-7; no definite D call. V was clipped by 3 bases and J by 3 bases, with 6 bases between them. CDR3 length equals 12 residues. The V gene's germline CDR1 is SEHNR and CDR2 FQNEAQ (reference sequence). CDR3 residues: CASSFLGYEQYF. CDR3 DNA sequence: TGTGCCAGCAGCTTTTTGGGCTACGAGCAGTACTTC.

The chain carries TRBV7-9 and TRBJ2-1, with D maybe TRBD1 (6 bases). Germline V gene lookup returns CDR1 SEHNR and CDR2 FQNEAQ (reference sequence). This CDR3 has 13 amino acids. V gave up 7 bases and J gave up 7 bases, with 14 bases separating them. The DNA of the CDR3 is TGTGCCAGCAACCGCGTGGGGGCTAATGAGCAGTTCTTC. Its protein product is CASNRVGANEQFF.

This clonotype has just a few counts. The J gene is TRBJ1-6, the V gene TRBV6-5; D gene uncertain. The CDR3 covers 14 residues. Germline V gene data show CDR1 as MNHEY and CDR2 as SVGAGI. With 5 bases removed from V and 9 bases from J, the gap between germline ends came to 14 bases. CDR3 region: CASSLLPDRSPLHF. DNA for the CDR3: TGTGCCAGCAGTCTCCTACCCGATCGTTCACCCCTCCACTTT.